Following are 5 T cell receptor beta chains from one sample sequenced in a study of CD8+CD57+ T cells in acquired aplastic anemia. Genomic DNA served as template for TCR beta VDJ and CDR3 profiling. TCRdb redid the calling of the reads with MiXCR, one entry per CDR3 protein. The data show 150,000 to 200,000 distinct CDR3 sequences, around 60% seen once. Sequenced material: sorted CD4+, CD8+, or CD8+CD57+ T cells (not recorded which) from PBMCs. The receptors stem from a human donor in good health.

This chain uses TRBV7-9 with TRBJ1-1; D remains unclear. This CDR3 is built from 13 residues. The germline V gene has CDR1 SEHNR and CDR2 FQNEAQ (reference sequence). V dropped 3 bases and J dropped 3 bases, with 8 bases sitting between them. For the CDR3, the DNA is TGTGCCAGCAGCTTGGTTGATCACACTGAAGCTTTCTTT. Its translation is CASSLVDHTEAFF.

As to this clonotype: At one end, the junction sequence differs from germline, possibly due to a read error. This chain uses TRBV7-9 with TRBJ2-3; 10 bases match TRBD2. CDR1 and CDR2 (germline): SEHNR, FQNEAQ (reference sequence). The CDR3 has 16 amino acids. The CDR3 nucleotides are TGTGCCAGCAGCACCCTAGCGGGAGCGGGCACAGACACGCAGTATTTT. Its protein is CASSTLAGAGTDTQYF. Variable domain in full (rest from reference TRBV7-9 and TRBJ2-3): DTGVSQNPRHKITKRGQNVTFRCDPISEHNRLYWYRQTLGQGPEFLTYFQNEAQLEKSRLLSDRFSAERPKGSFSTLEIQRTEQGDSAMYLCASSTLAGAGTDTQYFGPGTRLTVL.

The V call is TRBV6-1, the J call TRBJ1-5; D uncertain. The CDR3 is made up of 17 amino acids. In germline, CDR1 is MNHNS, CDR2 SASEGT. V lost 5 bases and J 5 bases, leaving 22 bases between the germline ends. CDR3 protein: CASSFTPLKEKHQPQHF. In nucleotides, the CDR3 is TGTGCCAGCAGTTTTACCCCACTGAAAGAAAAGCATCAGCCCCAGCATTTT.

The chain is built from TRBV20-1 and TRBJ1-6; the D is unclear. This CDR3 contains 14 residues. Germline values: CDR1 DFQATT, CDR2 SNEGSKA (reference sequence). Trimming shortened V by 5 bases and J by 7 bases, and 15 bases separated the two germline ends. CDR3 bases: TGCAGTGCTGGTGGGAGGCAGTCGAATTCACCCCTCCACTTT. It codes for CSAGGRQSNSPLHF.

In its sample, this clonotype was seen a few times. The CDR3 here is CSALQGLQETQYF. The DNA of the CDR3 is TGCAGTGCTTTACAGGGCCTCCAAGAGACCCAGTACTTC. The V and J genes are TRBV20-1 and TRBJ2-5, with D perhaps TRBD1 (6 bases). The CDR3 contains 13 residues. Germline V lookup: CDR1 DFQATT, CDR2 SNEGSKA (reference sequence). V lost 5 bases and J 1 base, leaving 11 bases between the germline ends.